This is a list of T cell receptor beta chains from one sample in a study of siplizumab effects on memory and regulatory T cells. Sequencing used immunoSEQ multiplex PCR; TCRdb keeps in-frame clones, though not all of them. The table has about 69,000 clones, around nine tenths seen once. The sequenced material came from Tregs sorted from blood. The source of these receptors is a human donor in good health. The CDR3 runs from the conserved cysteine through the conserved F or W. The order of the fields is D gene, clone size, CDR3 length, V gene, J gene, CDR3 DNA, CDR3 protein. The D gene is left open where the match is weak. Only some rows state a clone size, as once, few, many or a class for expanded clones.

D gene: NA
clone size: NA
CDR3 length: 14
V gene: TRBV4-2
J gene: TRBJ1-4
CDR3 DNA: TGTGCCAGCAGCCAGGGGGCAGGGGCGGAAAAACTGTTTTTT
CDR3 protein: CASSQGAGAEKLFF

D gene: NA
clone size: NA
CDR3 length: 17
V gene: TRBV7-8
J gene: TRBJ2-7
CDR3 DNA: TGTGCCAGCAGCTCATCTCTAATTAGCGGAAGCTCCTACGAGCAGTACTTC
CDR3 protein: CASSSSLISGSSYEQYF

D gene: NA
clone size: NA
CDR3 length: 15
V gene: TRBV6-1
J gene: TRBJ2-7
CDR3 DNA: TGTGCCAGCAGTGCCGTCAGCGATAGCTCCTACGAGCAGTACTTC
CDR3 protein: CASSAVSDSSYEQYF

D gene: NA
clone size: few
CDR3 length: 12
V gene: TRBV5-1
J gene: TRBJ2-5
CDR3 DNA: TGCGCCAGCAGCGGAGGCCAAGAGACCCAGTACTTC
CDR3 protein: CASSGGQETQYF

D gene: TRBD1
clone size: NA
CDR3 length: 13
V gene: TRBV6-4
J gene: TRBJ2-4
CDR3 DNA: TGTGCCAGCAGTGAAGGGACAGAAACCATTCAGTACTTC
CDR3 protein: CASSEGTETIQYF

D gene: NA
clone size: NA
CDR3 length: 12
V gene: TRBV28
J gene: TRBJ2-7
CDR3 DNA: TGTGCCAGCAGTTTAGCTCCCTACGAGCAGTACTTC
CDR3 protein: CASSLAPYEQYF

D gene: NA
clone size: NA
CDR3 length: 15
V gene: TRBV19
J gene: TRBJ1-3
CDR3 DNA: TGTGCCAGTAGTATTAACGCAAGAATCGGAAACACCATATATTTT
CDR3 protein: CASSINARIGNTIYF

D gene: NA
clone size: NA
CDR3 length: 14
V gene: TRBV6-1
J gene: TRBJ1-6
CDR3 DNA: TGTGCCAGCAGTGAAGCGCTTCAGGTTTCACCCCTCCACTTT
CDR3 protein: CASSEALQVSPLHF

D gene: NA
clone size: NA
CDR3 length: 17
V gene: TRBV9
J gene: TRBJ2-6
CDR3 DNA: TGTGCCAGCAGCGTGACGGACTTCACGGCTGGGGCCAACGTCCTGACTTTC
CDR3 protein: CASSVTDFTAGANVLTF

D gene: NA
clone size: NA
CDR3 length: 16
V gene: TRBV18
J gene: TRBJ1-5
CDR3 DNA: TGTGCCAGCTCATCGATTGCAACAGGGTCCGGGCAGCCCCAGCATTTT
CDR3 protein: CASSSIATGSGQPQHF

D gene: NA
clone size: NA
CDR3 length: 12
V gene: TRBV5-5
J gene: TRBJ1-2
CDR3 DNA: TGTGCCAGCAAGGACAGAAACTATGGCTACACCTTC
CDR3 protein: CASKDRNYGYTF

D gene: NA
clone size: NA
CDR3 length: 15
V gene: TRBV2
J gene: TRBJ2-3
CDR3 DNA: TGTGCCAGCAACTGGAAGCGCAGCTTCACAGATACGCAGTATTTT
CDR3 protein: CASNWKRSFTDTQYF

D gene: NA
clone size: NA
CDR3 length: 14
V gene: TRBV7-9
J gene: TRBJ2-4
CDR3 DNA: TGTGCCAGCAGCAGGGGAGGTGGTCGGAACATTCAGTACTTC
CDR3 protein: CASSRGGGRNIQYF

D gene: NA
clone size: NA
CDR3 length: 14
V gene: TRBV5-1
J gene: TRBJ2-5
CDR3 DNA: TGCGCCAGCAGAATTGGGTCAGGCAAAGAGACCCAGTACTTC
CDR3 protein: CASRIGSGKETQYF

D gene: TRBD1
clone size: NA
CDR3 length: 14
V gene: TRBV18
J gene: TRBJ1-1
CDR3 DNA: TGTGCCAGCTCAGCCCGGGACAGGGTGACTGAAGCTTTCTTT
CDR3 protein: CASSARDRVTEAFF

D gene: NA
clone size: NA
CDR3 length: 14
V gene: TRBV7-2
J gene: TRBJ1-5
CDR3 DNA: TGTGCCAGCAGCTTATCAGAAGGAAGTCAGCCCCAGCATTTT
CDR3 protein: CASSLSEGSQPQHF

D gene: TRBD1
clone size: NA
CDR3 length: 13
V gene: TRBV10-2
J gene: TRBJ2-7
CDR3 DNA: TGCGCCAGCAGGGGGACAGACCACTACGAGCAGTACTTC
CDR3 protein: CASRGTDHYEQYF

D gene: NA
clone size: NA
CDR3 length: 11
V gene: TRBV6-4
J gene: TRBJ1-2
CDR3 DNA: TGTGCCACCAGGGACAACTATGGCTACACCTTC
CDR3 protein: CATRDNYGYTF

D gene: NA
clone size: once
CDR3 length: 16
V gene: TRBV10-3
J gene: TRBJ2-7
CDR3 DNA: TGTGCCATCCGGGACTTGGCCAGGGGGTCGGGGGGCGAGCAGTACTTC
CDR3 protein: CAIRDLARGSGGEQYF

D gene: TRBD2
clone size: NA
CDR3 length: 16
V gene: TRBV7-2
J gene: TRBJ2-3
CDR3 DNA: TGTGCCAGCAGCTGGGGGACTAGCGGGAGAGTAGATACGCAGTATTTT
CDR3 protein: CASSWGTSGRVDTQYF

D gene: NA
clone size: NA
CDR3 length: 16
V gene: TRBV7-8
J gene: TRBJ1-1
CDR3 DNA: TGTGCCAGCAGCTTAGCGCATATAACGTGGAACACTGAAGCTTTCTTT
CDR3 protein: CASSLAHITWNTEAFF

D gene: TRBD2
clone size: NA
CDR3 length: 15
V gene: TRBV5-8
J gene: TRBJ2-6
CDR3 DNA: TGTGCCAGCAGCCCTAGCGGAGGTGGGGCCAACGTCCTGACTTTC
CDR3 protein: CASSPSGGGANVLTF

D gene: NA
clone size: NA
CDR3 length: 15
V gene: TRBV9
J gene: TRBJ2-1
CDR3 DNA: TGTGCCAGCAGCACTACTCTGAGCTCCTACAATGAGCAGTTCTTC
CDR3 protein: CASSTTLSSYNEQFF

D gene: NA
clone size: NA
CDR3 length: 14
V gene: TRBV21-1
J gene: TRBJ2-7
CDR3 DNA: TGTGCCAGCAGCAGACTACAGGGGGTCTACGAGCAGTACTTC
CDR3 protein: CASSRLQGVYEQYF

D gene: TRBD1
clone size: few
CDR3 length: 13
V gene: TRBV29-1
J gene: TRBJ2-3
CDR3 DNA: TGCAGCGTTGATAAGCAGGGGGTGGATACGCAGTATTTT
CDR3 protein: CSVDKQGVDTQYF

D gene: NA
clone size: NA
CDR3 length: 13
V gene: TRBV6-1
J gene: TRBJ2-7
CDR3 DNA: TGTGCCAGCAGTGGTCGACAGATCTACGAGCAGTACTTC
CDR3 protein: CASSGRQIYEQYF

D gene: TRBD1
clone size: NA
CDR3 length: 14
V gene: TRBV9
J gene: TRBJ1-1
CDR3 DNA: TGTGCCAGCTCGTACGGGACAGCGAACACTGAAGCTTTCTTT
CDR3 protein: CASSYGTANTEAFF

D gene: NA
clone size: NA
CDR3 length: 14
V gene: TRBV7-8
J gene: TRBJ1-2
CDR3 DNA: TGTGCCAGCAGCTCTCCGGGGACGAACTATGGCTACACCTTC
CDR3 protein: CASSSPGTNYGYTF

D gene: NA
clone size: few
CDR3 length: 14
V gene: TRBV5-6
J gene: TRBJ2-7
CDR3 DNA: TGTGCCAGCAGCTTGGTTGGGGGGTCTGACGAGCAGTACTTC
CDR3 protein: CASSLVGGSDEQYF

D gene: TRBD2
clone size: NA
CDR3 length: 16
V gene: TRBV11-1
J gene: TRBJ2-2
CDR3 DNA: TGTGCCAGCACCTTCCATTCTAGCGGGAAGAGCGGGGAGCTGTTTTTT
CDR3 protein: CASTFHSSGKSGELFF

D gene: NA
clone size: once
CDR3 length: 14
V gene: TRBV28
J gene: TRBJ2-5
CDR3 DNA: TGTGCCAGCAGTTTTTGGGGGCGCCGGGAGACCCAGTACTTC
CDR3 protein: CASSFWGRRETQYF

D gene: NA
clone size: NA
CDR3 length: 11
V gene: TRBV28
J gene: TRBJ2-3
CDR3 DNA: TGTGCCAGCAGTTCGACAGATACGCAGTATTTT
CDR3 protein: CASSSTDTQYF

D gene: TRBD2
clone size: NA
CDR3 length: 14
V gene: TRBV28
J gene: TRBJ2-7
CDR3 DNA: TGTGCCAGCAGTTTAGGGGGGGTCTCCTACGAGCAGTACTTC
CDR3 protein: CASSLGGVSYEQYF

D gene: TRBD2
clone size: NA
CDR3 length: 16
V gene: TRBV10-1
J gene: TRBJ2-1
CDR3 DNA: TGCGCCAGCAGTGAGGGAAGCGGGAGGGCGACCAATGAGCAGTTCTTC
CDR3 protein: CASSEGSGRATNEQFF

D gene: NA
clone size: NA
CDR3 length: 16
V gene: TRBV6-5
J gene: TRBJ1-1
CDR3 DNA: TGTGCCAGCAGTTCCCCCGAAGCAGGGGATAGTACTGAAGCTTTCTTT
CDR3 protein: CASSSPEAGDSTEAFF

D gene: TRBD2
clone size: NA
CDR3 length: 15
V gene: TRBV4-2
J gene: TRBJ2-2
CDR3 DNA: TGTGCCAGCAGCCGTGCATTGGGGGAGGGCGGGGAGCTGTTTTTT
CDR3 protein: CASSRALGEGGELFF

D gene: TRBD2
clone size: once
CDR3 length: 15
V gene: TRBV7-9
J gene: TRBJ2-7
CDR3 DNA: TGTGCCAGCAGCCAAGGGACTAGCGGGACGTACGAGCAGTACTTC
CDR3 protein: CASSQGTSGTYEQYF

D gene: NA
clone size: NA
CDR3 length: 11
V gene: TRBV30
J gene: TRBJ2-5
CDR3 DNA: TGTGCCTGGGCCCAGGTGAGGACCCAGTACTTC
CDR3 protein: CAWAQVRTQYF

D gene: NA
clone size: once
CDR3 length: 13
V gene: TRBV7-8
J gene: TRBJ1-2
CDR3 DNA: TGTGCCAGCAGCTTAGGGCAAAGCTATGGCTACACCTTC
CDR3 protein: CASSLGQSYGYTF

D gene: NA
clone size: NA
CDR3 length: 11
V gene: TRBV6-5
J gene: TRBJ1-4
CDR3 DNA: TGTGCCAGCAGTGACAGGGAAAAACTGTTTTTT
CDR3 protein: CASSDREKLFF

D gene: NA
clone size: NA
CDR3 length: 15
V gene: TRBV12-2
J gene: TRBJ2-5
CDR3 DNA: TGTGCCAGCAGCTGGGGACAGGGAAAAGGATACGAACAGTACTTC
CDR3 protein: CASSWGQGKGYEQYF

D gene: NA
clone size: NA
CDR3 length: 16
V gene: TRBV5-1
J gene: TRBJ1-1
CDR3 DNA: TGCGCCAGCAGCTTGGCGAGGGGGGAGGGAAACACTGAAGCTTTCTTT
CDR3 protein: CASSLARGEGNTEAFF

D gene: NA
clone size: NA
CDR3 length: 14
V gene: TRBV5-1
J gene: TRBJ2-7
CDR3 DNA: TGCGCCAGCAGCCCCCAAGTCGGGACCGGCGAGCAGTACTTC
CDR3 protein: CASSPQVGTGEQYF

D gene: NA
clone size: once
CDR3 length: 14
V gene: TRBV6-4
J gene: TRBJ2-6
CDR3 DNA: TGTGCCAGTCAACAGGATTATGGGGCCAACGTCCTGACTTTC
CDR3 protein: CASQQDYGANVLTF

D gene: NA
clone size: NA
CDR3 length: 16
V gene: TRBV19
J gene: TRBJ2-2
CDR3 DNA: TGTGCCAGTAGTCCCCTCCGCAGGGCTGGCACCGGGGAGCTGTTTTTT
CDR3 protein: CASSPLRRAGTGELFF

D gene: NA
clone size: NA
CDR3 length: 15
V gene: TRBV18
J gene: TRBJ2-1
CDR3 DNA: TGTGCCAGCTCACCACGCGACCGTGGGACCAATGAGCAGTTCTTC
CDR3 protein: CASSPRDRGTNEQFF

D gene: NA
clone size: NA
CDR3 length: 11
V gene: TRBV6-5
J gene: TRBJ1-1
CDR3 DNA: TGTGCCAGCCGGGACGACACTGAAGCTTTCTTT
CDR3 protein: CASRDDTEAFF

D gene: NA
clone size: NA
CDR3 length: 11
V gene: TRBV10-3
J gene: TRBJ2-3
CDR3 DNA: TGTGCCATCAGTGGGAGGGATACGCAGTATTTT
CDR3 protein: CAISGRDTQYF

D gene: NA
clone size: NA
CDR3 length: 12
V gene: TRBV7-9
J gene: TRBJ2-1
CDR3 DNA: NA
CDR3 protein: CASRTVGGGAFF

D gene: NA
clone size: NA
CDR3 length: 14
V gene: TRBV6-5
J gene: TRBJ2-7
CDR3 DNA: TGTGCCAGCAGTGATGGACCAGGACAGCGGGAGCAGTACTTC
CDR3 protein: CASSDGPGQREQYF

D gene: TRBD2
clone size: NA
CDR3 length: 17
V gene: TRBV7-9
J gene: TRBJ2-6
CDR3 DNA: TGTGCCAGCAGCACGGGGAGGGTCCGCTCTGGGGCCAACGTCCTGACTTTC
CDR3 protein: CASSTGRVRSGANVLTF

D gene: NA
clone size: once
CDR3 length: 14
V gene: TRBV11-3
J gene: TRBJ2-3
CDR3 DNA: TGTGCCAGCCTCTTGGGCGGAATCACAGATACGCAGTATTTT
CDR3 protein: CASLLGGITDTQYF

D gene: NA
clone size: NA
CDR3 length: 15
V gene: TRBV10-3
J gene: TRBJ1-4
CDR3 DNA: TGTGCCATCAGTCAACACAGGGACTTTAATGAAAAACTGTTTTTT
CDR3 protein: CAISQHRDFNEKLFF

D gene: NA
clone size: NA
CDR3 length: 14
V gene: TRBV6-5
J gene: TRBJ1-2
CDR3 DNA: TGTGCCAGCAGGCCCGGAGCGGGGGATTATGGCTACACCTTC
CDR3 protein: CASRPGAGDYGYTF

D gene: NA
clone size: NA
CDR3 length: 13
V gene: TRBV7-9
J gene: TRBJ2-7
CDR3 DNA: TGTGCCAGCAGCCCCCAGGTCGCGGGGGAGCAGTACTTC
CDR3 protein: CASSPQVAGEQYF

D gene: NA
clone size: NA
CDR3 length: 13
V gene: TRBV6-5
J gene: TRBJ1-1
CDR3 DNA: TGTGCCAGCAGTTACTCGGGTTTCGGGGTGGCTTTCTTT
CDR3 protein: CASSYSGFGVAFF

D gene: TRBD1
clone size: few
CDR3 length: 15
V gene: TRBV11-2
J gene: TRBJ2-3
CDR3 DNA: TGTGCCAGCAGCCCGTCGGGACAGAGCACAGATACGCAGTATTTT
CDR3 protein: CASSPSGQSTDTQYF

D gene: NA
clone size: NA
CDR3 length: 14
V gene: TRBV7-9
J gene: TRBJ1-1
CDR3 DNA: TGTGCCAGCAGCTTAGCGTGGAAATGGACTGAAGCTTTCTTT
CDR3 protein: CASSLAWKWTEAFF

D gene: NA
clone size: NA
CDR3 length: 15
V gene: TRBV10-3
J gene: TRBJ1-2
CDR3 DNA: TGTGCCATCAGTGGTGGGACGGCTAAGGGCTATGGCTACACCTTC
CDR3 protein: CAISGGTAKGYGYTF

D gene: NA
clone size: NA
CDR3 length: 13
V gene: TRBV11-1
J gene: TRBJ2-2
CDR3 DNA: TGTGCCAGCAGCTTAGCGAACACCGGGGAGCTGTTTTTT
CDR3 protein: CASSLANTGELFF